This TCR beta chain was sequenced during a study of T cell responses to AZD1222 COVID-19 vaccine. Study observations and caveats: Donor demographics were predominantly white British with a female majority; clonal diversity may be underestimated.

The table lists this clone with a count of one. Its antigen remains unknown. V lost 6 bases and J 3 bases, leaving 6 bases between the germline ends. The CDR3 is made up of 12 amino acids. Clones were read by immunoSEQ multiplex PCR, and TCRdb kept only the in-frame ones, dropping some. The table shows roughly 120,000 clones, with 88% occurring only once. The sequencing here drew on peripheral blood, taken on day 0 of AZD1222 vaccination. This TCR derives from an adult in good health. The chain has TRBV12-3 or TRBV12-4 and TRBJ1-5; D gene uncertain. CDR3 region: CASRLYNQPQHF. Here the CDR3 DNA reads TGTGCCAGCAGACTGTACAATCAGCCCCAGCATTTT.